Presented here are 26 T cell receptor beta chains from one specimen sequenced in a study of shared clonotypes between healthy human individuals. The protocol was immunoSEQ multiplex PCR, while the TCRdb copy is restricted to in-frame clones and leaves out a portion. The data show hundreds of thousands of clones, with about 74% seen just once and approximately 1.8% held by the top ten. The sample taken for sequencing was memory CD4+ T cells sorted from blood. This sample's subset: CD45RA-negative fraction. All receptors come from a woman aged 25 to 39 in good health.

This chain links TRBV5-4 with TRBJ2-7; 9 bases map to TRBD2. J was trimmed by 5 bases and V by 1 base; bases with no gene match: 10. The CDR3 sequence is 16 residues long. The germline V gene has CDR1 SGHNT and CDR2 YYREEE (reference sequence). The CDR3 sequence: CASSLWAGGPVNEQYF. In DNA form, the CDR3 reads TGTGCCAGCAGCTTGTGGGCGGGAGGGCCGGTCAACGAGCAGTACTTC. The full variable domain, its missing parts supplied by reference TRBV5-4 and TRBJ2-7, is ETGVTQSPTHLIKTRGQQVTLRCSSQSGHNTVSWYQQALGQGPQFIFQYYREEENGRGNFPPRFSGLQFPNYSSELNVNALELDDSALYLCASSLWAGGPVNEQYFGPGTRLTVT.

A note on this clone: A far larger clone is just one base off, so this is likely a read error. The sample has other DNA sequences that encode this CDR3 too. The genes are TRBV2 and TRBJ1-1; the match to TRBD1 covers 7 bases. Germline lookup yields CDR1 SNHLY and CDR2 FYNNEI. The CDR3 consists of 13 residues. V was pared by 3 bases and J by 3 bases, with 1 base of the junction left unmatched. The DNA of the CDR3 is TGTGCCAGCAGTGACAGGGGGTACACTGAAGCTTTCTTT. This gives the protein CASSDRGYTEAFF.

In regard to this clone: A read error may produce the germline difference seen at one junction end. V and J are TRBV5-1 and TRBJ2-7; 8 bases align to TRBD1. The germline V gene has CDR1 SGHRS and CDR2 YFSETQ. This CDR3 spans 13 amino acids. This CDR3 is CASSLDRDIEQYF. The DNA of the CDR3 is TGCGCCAGCAGTTTGGACAGGGACATCGAGCAGTACTTC. Together with reference TRBV5-1 and TRBJ2-7, the CDR3 gives the full variable domain: KAGVTQTPRYLIKTRGQQVTLSCSPISGHRSVSWYQQTPGQGLQFLFEYFSETQRNKGNFPGRFSGRQFSNSRSEMNVSTLELGDSALYLCASSLDRDIEQYFGPGTRLTVT.

This chain links TRBV7-6 with TRBJ2-6; the match to TRBD2 covers 11 bases. V lost 6 bases, J lost 9 bases, and 7 bases stayed unmatched. CDR3 size: 15 residues. CDR1 and CDR2 (germline): SGHVS, FNYEAQ. As DNA, the CDR3 is TGTGCCAGCAGGGGATATGGGACTAGCGGCAACGTCCTGACTTTC. This codes for CASRGYGTSGNVLTF.

This chain connects TRBV27 to TRBJ2-5; D perhaps matches TRBD2 (6 bases). Germline loops: CDR1 MNHEY, CDR2 SMNVEV (reference sequence). This CDR3 spans 15 amino acids. The V end lost 10 bases, the J end lost 1 base, and 19 bases lay between the germline ends. The CDR3 reads CATSLAGLVQETQYF. The DNA for the CDR3 is TGTGCCACCTCTCTCGCGGGACTCGTCCAAGAGACCCAGTACTTC.

The chain recombines TRBV5-1 with TRBJ1-1; weak D call: TRBD1 (6 bases). V dropped 4 bases and J dropped 3 bases, with 10 bases sitting between them. The CDR3 is made up of 13 amino acids. Germline V CDR1 and CDR2: SGHRS, YFSETQ. Here the CDR3 reads CASSREGDTEAFF. The CDR3 coding sequence is TGCGCCAGCAGCCGGGAGGGGGACACTGAAGCTTTCTTT. Filled out from reference TRBV5-1 and TRBJ1-1, the complete variable domain reads KAGVTQTPRYLIKTRGQQVTLSCSPISGHRSVSWYQQTPGQGLQFLFEYFSETQRNKGNFPGRFSGRQFSNSRSEMNVSTLELGDSALYLCASSREGDTEAFFGQGTRLTVV.

The chain is built from TRBV2 and TRBJ2-5, with 12 bases lining up with TRBD2. Trimming at V came to 7 bases and at J to 5 bases, leaving 5 bases not matched to a gene. Germline assignment: CDR1 SNHLY and CDR2 FYNNEI. The CDR3 consists of 14 residues. The CDR3 nucleotides are TGTGCCAGCAACCTAGCGGGAGGGCCGGAGACCCAGTACTTC. Protein product: CASNLAGGPETQYF.

This clone occurred a few times. This rearrangement joins TRBV11-2 to TRBJ1-1; maybe TRBD1 (5 bases). Per germline, CDR1 SGHAT and CDR2 FQNNGV. The V end was cut by 3 bases, the J end by 8 bases, with 16 bases between. The CDR3 extends over 14 amino acids. Here the CDR3 reads CASSFTGTTGEAFF. The CDR3 bases are TGTGCCAGCAGCTTTACCGGGACGACCGGAGAAGCTTTCTTT. Full variable domain (outside the CDR3, taken from reference TRBV11-2 and TRBJ1-1): EAGVAQSPRYKIIEKRQSVAFWCNPISGHATLYWYQQILGQGPKLLIQFQNNGVVDDSQLPKDRFSAERLKGVDSTLKIQPAKLEDSAVYLCASSFTGTTGEAFFGQGTRLTVV.

The chain joins TRBV30 to TRBJ2-1, with 12 bases matching TRBD1. Germline values: CDR1 GTSNPN, CDR2 SVGIG (reference sequence). CDR3 size: 14 residues. V was clipped by 2 bases and J by 8 bases; unmatched bases: 4. CDR3 region: CAWSRDRGRHEQFF. The DNA for the CDR3 is TGTGCCTGGAGTAGGGACAGGGGGCGACATGAGCAGTTCTTC.

This rearrangement joins TRBV11-3 to TRBJ2-2; a possible D gene is TRBD2 (5 bases). Germline CDR1 and CDR2: SGHNT and YENEEA. Trimming shortened V by 10 bases and J by 1 base, and 13 bases separated the two germline ends. The CDR3 is 14 amino acids. The CDR3 sequence is CATGMAGNTGELFF. The CDR3 DNA sequence: TGTGCCACCGGAATGGCGGGGAACACCGGGGAGCTGTTTTTT.

About this clone itself: This clone may be a read error of a much larger clone one base away. V is TRBV5-1 and J is TRBJ2-1, with D unclear. The germline CDR1 and CDR2 sequences are SGHRS and YFSETQ. The CDR3 length is 15 residues. The CDR3 region has the DNA TGCGCCAGCAGCTTGGATAGTAGCTCCCACAATGAGCAGTTCTTC. This gives the protein CASSLDSSSHNEQFF. Filled out from reference TRBV5-1 and TRBJ2-1, the complete variable domain reads KAGVTQTPRYLIKTRGQQVTLSCSPISGHRSVSWYQQTPGQGLQFLFEYFSETQRNKGNFPGRFSGRQFSNSRSEMNVSTLELGDSALYLCASSLDSSSHNEQFFGPGTRLTVL.

The J gene is TRBJ2-2, the V gene TRBV7-8; the D is unclear. V was pared by 1 base and J by 1 base, with 7 bases between. This CDR3 comprises 15 residues. In germline, CDR1 is SGHVS, CDR2 FQNEAQ. In DNA form, the CDR3 reads TGTGCCAGCAGCTTAGTGGGCCGGAACACCGGGGAGCTGTTTTTT. This translates into CASSLVGRNTGELFF.

This clone was counted a few times. This chain links TRBV4-2 with TRBJ1-5; the D is unclear. Trimming stripped 1 base from V and 3 bases from J, with 7 bases between. The CDR3 contains 14 residues. CDR1 is LGHNA, CDR2 YNFKEQ, per germline. The CDR3 region is CASSQGQHNQPQHF. Here the CDR3 DNA reads TGTGCCAGCAGCCAAGGGCAGCACAATCAGCCCCAGCATTTT.

The chain employs TRBV19 and TRBJ1-3; no definite D call. Germline-derived CDR1 and CDR2 are LNHDA and SQIVND (reference sequence). V lost 5 bases and J 0 bases, leaving 14 bases between the germline ends. The CDR3 runs 16 residues. CDR3 nucleotides: TGTGCCAGTAGTCCCCGGGGATCCTTCTCTGGAAACACCATATATTTT. It specifies CASSPRGSFSGNTIYF.

This clone turned up a few times. This chain joins TRBV6-6 and TRBJ1-1, with unresolved D. Germline CDR1 MNHNY, CDR2 SVGAGI (reference sequence). The CDR3 consists of 13 residues. Trimming removed 2 bases at V and 0 bases at J, with 4 bases between. The CDR3 sequence is CASSYGMNTEAFF. CDR3 DNA sequence: TGTGCCAGCAGTTACGGGATGAACACTGAAGCTTTCTTT.

This clone has a single count. The rearrangement joins TRBV7-9 to TRBJ2-7; D remains unclear. The V and J ends lost 1 base and 0 bases respectively, with 7 bases between them. The CDR3 is 14 amino acids. The germline V gene has CDR1 SEHNR and CDR2 FQNEAQ (reference sequence). This CDR3 is CASSLGAASYEQYF. CDR3 DNA sequence: TGTGCCAGCAGCTTAGGTGCAGCCTCCTACGAGCAGTACTTC. The full variable domain, completed using reference TRBV7-9 and TRBJ2-7, is DTGVSQNPRHKITKRGQNVTFRCDPISEHNRLYWYRQTLGQGPEFLTYFQNEAQLEKSRLLSDRFSAERPKGSFSTLEIQRTEQGDSAMYLCASSLGAASYEQYFGPGTRLTVT.

The V gene is TRBV2, the J gene TRBJ2-3, with D hard to call. There are 15 residues in the CDR3. Germline V gene lookup returns CDR1 SNHLY and CDR2 FYNNEI. Trimming took off 7 bases at V and 0 bases at J, with 14 bases between the two ends. CDR3 sequence: CASTLRPASTDTQYF. The CDR3 nucleotides are TGTGCCAGCACCCTGAGACCAGCTAGCACAGATACGCAGTATTTT.

This clone has a single count. The chain is built from TRBV5-4 and TRBJ2-1; 8 bases map to TRBD2. The V segment lost 5 bases and the J segment 5 bases; nucleotides outside the gene matches: 9. The CDR3 is made up of 15 amino acids. Germline assignment: CDR1 SGHNT and CDR2 YYREEE (reference sequence). This chain's CDR3 is CASSLGTSGNNEQFF. The CDR3 nucleotides are TGTGCCAGCAGTTTAGGCACTAGCGGTAACAATGAGCAGTTCTTC.

The chain uses TRBV7-9 and TRBJ2-6; TRBD1 agrees at 11 bases. V was clipped by 6 bases and J by 0 bases; unmatched bases: 7. CDR1 is SEHNR and CDR2 is FQNEAQ in the germline V gene (reference sequence). The CDR3 runs to 18 residues. This CDR3 is CASSRTGGPLSGANVLTF. The CDR3 DNA reads TGTGCCAGCAGTAGGACAGGGGGCCCTCTCTCTGGGGCCAACGTCCTGACTTTC.

The chain employs TRBV28 and TRBJ2-1, with 7 bases matching TRBD2. This CDR3 comprises 15 residues. The ends lost 3 bases at V and 7 bases at J; junction bases unmatched: 9. Germline CDR1 reads MDHEN; CDR2 reads SYDVKM. The CDR3 nucleotides are TGTGCCAGCAGTTTGTGGGGGAGGGCGACGAATGAGCAGTTCTTC. It specifies CASSLWGRATNEQFF.

This clone occurred a few times. The identical CDR3 is also encoded by other nucleotide sequences in the sample. This chain links TRBV19 with TRBJ2-3; TRBD2 matches at 12 bases. Germline V gene sequence: CDR1 LNHDA, CDR2 SQIVND (reference sequence). The CDR3 is made up of 16 amino acids. J was trimmed by 3 bases and V by 1 base; bases with no gene match: 2. CDR3 residues: CASSIGGTSGTDTQYF. The CDR3 coding sequence is TGTGCCAGTAGTATAGGCGGGACTAGCGGGACAGATACGCAGTATTTT. Variable domain in full (rest from reference TRBV19 and TRBJ2-3): DGGITQSPKYLFRKEGQNVTLSCEQNLNHDAMYWYRQDPGQGLRLIYYSQIVNDFQKGDIAEGYSVSREKKESFPLTVTSAQKNPTAFYLCASSIGGTSGTDTQYFGPGTRLTVL.

The chain has TRBV28 and TRBJ2-6, with 8 bases aligning to TRBD1. Looked up from germline, CDR1 is MDHEN and CDR2 is SYDVKM. V was clipped by 8 bases and J by 2 bases; unmatched bases: 5. This CDR3 region has 15 residues. Here the CDR3 reads CASYQGAPGANVLTF. The CDR3 DNA reads as TGTGCCAGCTACCAGGGGGCTCCTGGGGCCAACGTCCTGACTTTC. Full variable domain (rest looked up from reference TRBV28 and TRBJ2-6): DVKVTQSSRYLVKRTGEKVFLECVQDMDHENMFWYRQDPGLGLRLIYFSYDVKMKEKGDIPEGYSVSREKKERFSLILESASTNQTSMYLCASYQGAPGANVLTFGAGSRLTVL.

Here the CDR3 reads CASSSGYGYTF. Written as DNA, the CDR3 is TGTGCCAGCAGCTCAGGGTATGGCTACACCTTC. The gene calls are TRBV7-8 and TRBJ1-2; possibly TRBD1 for D (5 bases). The germline V and J ends were trimmed by 4 bases and 5 bases, with 5 bases remaining between them. The germline CDR1 and CDR2 sequences are SGHVS and FQNEAQ. This CDR3 is built from 11 residues.

The count of this clone is one. The rearrangement joins TRBV7-9 to TRBJ1-1; D might be TRBD1 (5 bases). V dropped 2 bases and J dropped 3 bases, with 19 bases sitting between them. The CDR3 is made up of 17 amino acids. CDR1 and CDR2 (germline): SEHNR, FQNEAQ (reference sequence). The CDR3 loop is CASSLFGGGRGDTEAFF. Here the CDR3 DNA reads TGTGCCAGCAGCTTATTCGGGGGTGGTAGAGGGGACACTGAAGCTTTCTTT.

The chain recombines TRBV7-9 with TRBJ2-7; D gene uncertain. The CDR3 length is 14 residues. CDR1 is SEHNR and CDR2 is FQNEAQ in the germline V gene (reference sequence). The V end was cut by 3 bases, the J end by 3 bases, with 12 bases between. For the CDR3, the DNA is TGTGCCAGCAGCTTCTTTTCGGCGAACTACGAGCAGTACTTC. It is translated as CASSFFSANYEQYF.

This clone was found many times. The V gene is TRBV5-1, the J gene TRBJ2-4, with a weak D call TRBD2 (5 bases). The germline V gene encodes CDR1 SGHRS and CDR2 YFSETQ. The CDR3 contains 14 residues. Trimming removed 0 bases from V and 10 bases from J, with 14 bases in between. In nucleotides, the CDR3 is TGCGCCAGCAGCTTGGAAGGTAGCGATAATATTCAGTACTTC. Protein sequence: CASSLEGSDNIQYF.